The T cell receptor beta chain under discussion was sequenced for a study of cytomegalovirus exposure and HLA in healthy donors. For the study at large: Across a few hundred genotyped donors, over 70% landed in the Caucasian-associated ancestry cluster.

Likely unrecorded immune exposures existed in these nominally healthy donors. In regard to this clone: As yet, its antigen is unknown.

Germline CDR1 SGHRS, CDR2 YFSETQ. The CDR3 loop spans 14 amino acids. Trimming removed 2 bases from V and 5 bases from J; junction bases left unmatched: 4. PCR primers comprised 60 Vbeta and 13 Jbeta primers. The method was immunoSEQ multiplex PCR; TCRdb's version includes in-frame clones alone and lacks a portion of them. The sample shows about 270,000 clones, approximately 90% of them seen only once. Study conclusions and caveats: Most TCR sequences were uncommon, yet certain public TCRs appeared in many donors. Later analysis demonstrated an association between a missense DCLRE1C variant and TCR beta V- and J-gene trimming.

The sequenced material came from PBMCs. The chain is built from TRBV5-1 and TRBJ2-3; 8 bases map to TRBD1. The receptor's source is a man aged 40-49 years in good health and CMV-seropositive. For the CDR3, the DNA is TGCGCCAGCAGCTTCGGACAGGGAAGAGATACGCAGTATTTT. The encoded protein is CASSFGQGRDTQYF.